This TCR beta chain was sequenced for a study of blood T cell repertoires in COVID-19. Sequencing was performed with immunoSEQ multiplex PCR; in TCRdb, only in-frame clones are kept and a portion is missing. The sample includes some 50,000 clones, approximately 80% seen only once; the top ten take roughly 2.7%. This receptor was taken from a man aged 45-65 years with acute or convalescent COVID-19. Sequencing input: peripheral blood.

Here the CDR3 DNA reads TGTGCCACAGGACAGGTTGGCTACACCTTC. Its translation is CATGQVGYTF. The chain is built from TRBV6-5 and TRBJ1-2, with 7 bases fitting TRBD1. The CDR3 is 10 amino acids. Germline V gene data show CDR1 as MNHEY and CDR2 as SVGAGI. Germline trimming cut 10 bases from V and 7 bases from J; bases unmatched to any gene: 3.